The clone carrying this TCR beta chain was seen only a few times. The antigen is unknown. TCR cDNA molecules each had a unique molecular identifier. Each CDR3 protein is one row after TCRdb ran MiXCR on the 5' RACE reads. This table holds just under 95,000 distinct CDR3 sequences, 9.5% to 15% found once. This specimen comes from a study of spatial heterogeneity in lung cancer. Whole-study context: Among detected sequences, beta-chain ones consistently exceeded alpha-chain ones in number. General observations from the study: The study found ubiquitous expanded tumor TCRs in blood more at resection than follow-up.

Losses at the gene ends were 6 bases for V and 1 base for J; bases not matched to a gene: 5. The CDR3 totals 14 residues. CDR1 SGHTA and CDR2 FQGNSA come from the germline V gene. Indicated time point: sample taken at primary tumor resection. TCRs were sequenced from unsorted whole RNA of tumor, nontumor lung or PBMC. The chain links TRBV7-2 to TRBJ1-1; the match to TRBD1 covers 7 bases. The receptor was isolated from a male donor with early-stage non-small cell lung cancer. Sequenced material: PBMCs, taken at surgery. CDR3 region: CASRPGQTNTEAFF. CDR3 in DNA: TGTGCCAGCAGACCGGGACAGACGAACACTGAAGCTTTCTTT.